What follows is one T cell receptor beta chain and its context. Its antigen specificity is not known. Base-call qualities are not available, and no considerably larger clone is one nucleotide away. The donors were healthy, HIV-negative adults who had no recently reported acute infections or vaccinations. Only Caucasian adults living in Nashville, Tennessee, USA were represented among the donors. CD4+ T cells were enriched by magnetic negative selection, after which naive cells were positively selected on CD45RA and the negative fraction was taken as the memory subset. Blood was obtained by leukapheresis, after which PBMCs were separated by Ficoll-Histopaque density gradient centrifugation and cryopreserved in liquid nitrogen vapor phase. Purity and quantity of every magnetically sorted T cell population were checked by analytical flow cytometry. Genomic DNA was isolated from each sorted fraction and quantified by UV absorbance on a Nanodrop 2000c.

TCR CDR3 regions were amplified from genomic DNA by multiplex PCR using the deep immunoSEQ assay. For each cell subset, the extracted genomic DNA was distributed evenly across all wells of several immunoSEQ 96-well plates, and each plate served as one replicate. For sorted subsets, approximately 200 ng of genomic DNA, equivalent to 30,000 or so T cell genomes, went into each replicate PCR. The purified libraries were quantified using a Qubit 3.0 fluorometer, sized with a Bioanalyzer 2100, and then quantified again using the KAPA Library Quantification kit. Every immunoSEQ 96-well plate was sequenced on a separate single-read 150-cycle Illumina NextSeq 550 flow cell. In the source study's methods: The immunoSEQ output contained only junctional sequences without quality scores, so filtering could not match that applied to full-length reads. Sequences were annotated with PyIR, a Python wrapper for IgBLAST v1.9, using IMGT germline references to assign V/J genes and CDR3. Reads with weak V/J assignments (E-value above 1e-6), missing CDR3, stop codons, out-of-frame junctions, or ambiguous translated residues were removed. V3J clonotypes were defined as sequences sharing the same inferred V gene, J gene, and CDR3 amino acid sequence. Percentage overlap between repertoires was calculated by dividing the number of shared unique clonotypes by the size of the smaller repertoire. Three approaches were used to assess repertoire richness: RTK rarefaction, the Chao1 estimator, and Recon v2.1 estimates of unobserved clonotypes. Generation probabilities were computed with OLGA for all TCRbeta clonotypes obtained by the gDNA method from four donors. This is the immuneACCESS table as TCRdb keeps it, with only in-frame sequences that have V and J called. A part of the clones is gone; compared with another copy, unresolved V genes explain less than half, and the rest is unexplained. V and J calls and clone size come straight from that table; D and trimming were deduced from the DNA. The sample includes about 2.5 million clones, with just under 95% observed a single time. The biggest ten clones account for about 0.41% of the sample.

The record originates from a study of shared clonotypes between healthy human individuals (dated by TCRdb to the early 2020s). Regarding the complete study: The cohort comprised a couple of women and a few men aged 18 to 49 years. For each donor, CD4 naive and CD4 memory were each run on three plates, CD8 naive on two plates, and CD8 memory on one plate. Blood TCR repertoires of 5 or 6 healthy adults were deeply sequenced to estimate repertoire size and the extent of clonotype sharing between individuals. To increase sequencing depth and limit assay-specific biases, TCR repertoire library preparation and sequencing were carried out by different laboratories using diverse techniques. Each donor's leukapheresis produced roughly between roughly 0.85 and 10 billion PBMCs. Findings and caveats that apply to the study as a whole: Pairwise subsampling led to the expectation that sequencing depth would affect the degree of clonotype sharing among donors. Naive subsets generally had larger estimated clonotype richness than memory subsets did. Compared with non-shared clonotypes, clonotypes shared by all four sorted-subset donors had higher generation probabilities. Sampling was limited to blood, and TCR repertoires in tissue likely differ from TCR repertoires in blood. Rarefaction of sorted-subset datasets indicated incomplete sequencing despite the large sequencing depth. The genetic and exposure-history diversity represented was limited by the small number of donors. Approximately 4.8% of naive CD4, roughly 3.6% of naive CD8, 2.3% of memory CD4, and about 0.4% of memory CD8 clonotypes were shared across a few donors.

Material for sequencing was naive CD4+ T cells from PBMCs. The cell subset or site label, as the study defines it: CD45RA+ positively selected. This clonotype was sampled from a man aged 18 to 29 in good health. Some clones in this sample may be carry-over from other donors' samples.

The CDR3 region has the sequence CATSTRLAATRRQYF. The DNA reads TGTGCCACCAGCACTCGACTAGCGGCCACCCGGCGGCAGTACTTC. The sequence links TRBV15 to TRBJ2-7; 9 central nucleotides agree with TRBD2. Reading from cysteine to phenylalanine, the CDR3 counts 15 amino acids. Just the 45-base CDR3 DNA is kept, in frame starting at base 1. V lost 4 bases and J lost 9 bases, and the count of bases not matched to a germline gene is 13. The germline V gene (reference sequence) yields LNHNV for CDR1 and YYDKDF for CDR2.